The next 13 T cell receptor beta chains were all read from a single sample in a study of blood T cell repertoires in COVID-19 (dated by TCRdb to 2020 to 2022). The library was made by the immunoSEQ multiplex PCR assay. TCRdb carries this immuneACCESS record with in-frame sequences only. Its versions omit some clonotypes, under half of them owing to an unresolved V gene in the studies checked, with the rest unexplained. This sample has about 110,000 clones in its table, and around 80% of those were observed once. The ten most abundant clones make up 3.8% of the sample. The sample taken for sequencing was peripheral blood. These receptors were taken from an elderly woman with acute or convalescent COVID-19.

The rearrangement uses TRBV4-2 and TRBJ2-7, with 10 bases aligning to TRBD2. CDR3 length: 18 amino acids. J lost 0 bases, V lost 1 base, and 9 bases had no gene match. Germline CDR1 LGHNA, CDR2 YNFKEQ. This chain's CDR3 is CASSQGGLAGVISYEQYF. In DNA, the CDR3 is TGTGCCAGCAGCCAAGGCGGCCTAGCGGGGGTGATCTCCTACGAGCAGTACTTC.

The rearrangement uses TRBV6-1 and TRBJ2-3; 8 bases are shared with TRBD2. Trimming removed 3 bases from V and 1 base from J; junction bases left unmatched: 9. Germline-derived CDR1 and CDR2 are MNHNS and SASEGT. The CDR3 loop spans 17 amino acids. The CDR3 loop reads CASSELPGLGGTDTQYF. CDR3 bases: TGTGCCAGCAGTGAGTTACCGGGACTAGGGGGCACAGATACGCAGTATTTT.

This clone has a handful of counts. The gene calls are TRBV18 and TRBJ2-7, with 9 bases that match TRBD1. The V gene end was trimmed by 3 bases and the J gene end by 3 bases; junction bases not matched to a gene: 9. Germline V gene sequence: CDR1 KGHSH, CDR2 LQKENI. The CDR3 spans 16 residues. CDR3 amino acids: CASSPNTGQGYYEQYF. The CDR3 coding sequence is TGTGCCAGCTCACCCAACACGGGACAGGGATACTACGAGCAGTACTTC.

The chain links TRBV7-2 to TRBJ2-7; TRBD2 aligns across 9 bases. Germline V lookup: CDR1 SGHTA, CDR2 FQGNSA. The CDR3 consists of 17 residues. The V and J ends lost 1 base and 4 bases, in that order; junction bases with no gene match: 11. The CDR3 DNA sequence: TGTGCCAGCAGCTTAGTCGGCGGGAGGGCGTCATCGTACGAGCAGTACTTC. Translation gives CASSLVGGRASSYEQYF.

The rearrangement uses TRBV9 and TRBJ2-5; TRBD2 agrees at 10 bases. Unmatched junction bases numbered 8, after V lost 0 bases and J lost 3 bases. The CDR3 is made up of 17 amino acids. The germline V gene encodes CDR1 SGDLS and CDR2 YYNGEE. CDR3 nucleotide sequence: TGTGCCAGCAGCGTAGGGGCTAGCGGGGGCCTAAAAGAGACCCAGTACTTC. Translated: CASSVGASGGLKETQYF.

This clone has just a few counts. The chain employs TRBV5-1 and TRBJ2-1, with TRBD1 matching 8 bases. This CDR3 is built from 14 residues. CDR1 and CDR2 from the germline V gene are SGHRS and YFSETQ. V gave up 3 bases and J gave up 5 bases; unmatched junction bases: 4. The DNA of the CDR3 is TGCGCCAGCAGCTCCGGACAGGGAAACAATGAGCAGTTCTTC. Its protein product is CASSSGQGNNEQFF.

V usage is TRBV5-1 and J usage is TRBJ2-5; 11 positions agree with TRBD2. CDR1 is SGHRS and CDR2 is YFSETQ in the germline V gene. The CDR3 spans 14 residues. The V and J ends lost 4 bases and 4 bases, in that order; junction bases with no gene match: 3. CDR3 sequence reads: CASSSSGGAETQYF. The CDR3 DNA follows: TGCGCCAGCAGCAGTAGCGGGGGGGCAGAGACCCAGTACTTC.

The J gene is TRBJ1-5, the V gene TRBV30; D is perhaps TRBD1 (5 bases). The germline V gene has CDR1 GTSNPN and CDR2 SVGIG (reference sequence). The V end lost 0 bases, the J end lost 0 bases, and 9 bases lay between the germline ends. The CDR3 consists of 15 residues. The CDR3 loop is CAWSVGVYSNQPQHF. The CDR3 bases are TGTGCCTGGAGTGTAGGGGTATATAGCAATCAGCCCCAGCATTTT. Full variable domain (rest looked up from reference TRBV30 and TRBJ1-5): SQTIHQWPATLVQPVGSPLSLECTVEGTSNPNLYWYRQAAGRGLQLLFYSVGIGQISSEVPQNLSASRPQDRQFILSSKKLLLSDSGFYLCAWSVGVYSNQPQHFGDGTRLSIL.

J is TRBJ2-2 and V is TRBV6-5; a possible D gene is TRBD2 (5 bases). The germline V and J ends were trimmed by 5 bases and 4 bases, with 11 bases remaining between them. This CDR3 has 14 residues. CDR1 and CDR2 from the germline V gene are MNHEY and SVGAGI. CDR3: CASSPGSSTGELFF. For the CDR3, the DNA is TGTGCCAGCAGTCCGGGGAGTAGCACCGGGGAGCTGTTTTTT.

This clone is a singleton in its sample. J is TRBJ1-4 and V is TRBV5-1; D is perhaps TRBD1 (5 bases). CDR1 is SGHRS, CDR2 YFSETQ, per germline. The CDR3 length is 15 residues. V was cut by 3 bases and J by 2 bases, with 11 bases left in between. The chain's CDR3 is CASSSPGLTNEKLFF. For the CDR3, the DNA is TGCGCCAGCAGCTCGCCAGGGTTGACTAATGAAAAACTGTTTTTT. The full variable domain, completed using reference TRBV5-1 and TRBJ1-4, is KAGVTQTPRYLIKTRGQQVTLSCSPISGHRSVSWYQQTPGQGLQFLFEYFSETQRNKGNFPGRFSGRQFSNSRSEMNVSTLELGDSALYLCASSSPGLTNEKLFFGSGTQLSVL.

The J gene is TRBJ2-7, the V gene TRBV7-6, with TRBD1 identical over 9 bases. The CDR3 runs to 14 residues. V was pared by 5 bases and J by 5 bases, with 7 bases of the junction left unmatched. The V gene's germline CDR1 is SGHVS and CDR2 FNYEAQ. The CDR3 DNA follows: TGTGCCAGCAGCGGCCGGGACAGGGTTCACGAGCAGTACTTC. It codes for CASSGRDRVHEQYF.

This chain uses TRBV9 with TRBJ1-2; D perhaps matches TRBD1 (6 bases). Trimming shortened V by 5 bases and J by 7 bases, and 18 bases separated the two germline ends. This CDR3 spans 14 amino acids. Germline lookup yields CDR1 SGDLS and CDR2 YYNGEE. In nucleotides, the CDR3 is TGTGCCAGCAGACCGATAGGGGGGGCCTCTGGCTACACCTTC. Encoded protein: CASRPIGGASGYTF. Complete variable domain (other parts from reference TRBV9 and TRBJ1-2): DSGVTQTPKHLITATGQRVTLRCSPRSGDLSVYWYQQSLDQGLQFLIQYYNGEERAKGNILERFSAQQFPDLHSELNLSSLELGDSALYFCASRPIGGASGYTFGSGTRLTVV.

The V call is TRBV5-4, the J call TRBJ1-1; weak D call: TRBD1 (5 bases). This CDR3 has 14 amino acids. Germline V gives CDR1 SGHNT, CDR2 YYREEE (reference sequence). V lost 3 bases to trimming and J lost 5 bases, with 14 bases between them. For the CDR3, the DNA is TGTGCCAGCAGCTATGGACGGGGGGTAACTGAAGCTTTCTTT. Amino acids: CASSYGRGVTEAFF.